A selection of T cell receptor beta chains follows, all from one sample in a study of T cell repertoires in cytomegalovirus infection. MiXCR, run by TCRdb on the reads, gives a single entry per CDR3 protein. The data contain more than 400,000 distinct CDR3 sequences, about 25% of them seen just once; the ten biggest clones take up around 14%. The sequencing input was PBMCs. The source is a human donor in good health (CMV status not recorded). Some clones in this sample may be carry-over from other donors' samples. The CDR3 runs from the conserved cysteine through the conserved F or W.

cdr3_aa: CASSWGGAGAFF
v_call: TRBV7-2
cdr3_length: 12
j_call: TRBJ2-5

cdr3_aa: CASRPGQGRTGNEKLFF
v_call: TRBV12-3/TRBV12-4
cdr3_length: 17
j_call: TRBJ1-4

cdr3_aa: CASQGLATTGELFF
v_call: TRBV7-2
cdr3_length: 14
j_call: TRBJ2-2

cdr3_aa: CASSSRQTYEQYF
v_call: TRBV7-4
cdr3_length: 13
j_call: TRBJ2-7

cdr3_aa: CASSEGLAGGVPDTQYF
v_call: TRBV4-3
cdr3_length: 17
j_call: TRBJ2-3

cdr3_aa: CASSRDDEKLFF
v_call: TRBV6-2/TRBV6-3
cdr3_length: 12
j_call: TRBJ1-4

cdr3_aa: CASSYGTGGYNEQFF
v_call: TRBV12-3/TRBV12-4
cdr3_length: 15
j_call: TRBJ2-1

cdr3_aa: CASSDRGPYEQYF
v_call: TRBV7-2
cdr3_length: 13
j_call: TRBJ2-7

cdr3_aa: CATSDRLVANHQETQYF
v_call: TRBV24-1
cdr3_length: 17
j_call: TRBJ2-5

cdr3_aa: CASEGQGGNEQFF
v_call: TRBV6-8
cdr3_length: 13
j_call: TRBJ2-1

cdr3_aa: CASSIIEWDRGNTEAFF
v_call: TRBV19
cdr3_length: 17
j_call: TRBJ1-1

cdr3_aa: CASSLGPRTGPSGNTIYF
v_call: TRBV5-1
cdr3_length: 18
j_call: TRBJ1-3

cdr3_aa: CASSQGLAQNEQYF
v_call: TRBV7-2
cdr3_length: 14
j_call: TRBJ2-7

cdr3_aa: CASSRSGMNNEQFF
v_call: TRBV7-2
cdr3_length: 14
j_call: TRBJ2-1

cdr3_aa: CATSRVRLAGTETQYF
v_call: TRBV15
cdr3_length: 16
j_call: TRBJ2-5

cdr3_aa: CATSSGLATGELFF
v_call: TRBV12-3/TRBV12-4
cdr3_length: 14
j_call: TRBJ2-2

cdr3_aa: CSDGRYTEAFF
v_call: TRBV20-1
cdr3_length: 11
j_call: TRBJ1-1

cdr3_aa: CAIGQGARETQYF
v_call: TRBV10-3
cdr3_length: 13
j_call: TRBJ2-5

cdr3_aa: CASRPQMARRSTEAFF
v_call: TRBV12-3/TRBV12-4
cdr3_length: 16
j_call: TRBJ1-1

cdr3_aa: CASSAVGGPTDTQYF
v_call: TRBV7-7
cdr3_length: 15
j_call: TRBJ2-3

cdr3_aa: CSAPAGKAYNEQFF
v_call: TRBV20-1
cdr3_length: 14
j_call: TRBJ2-1

cdr3_aa: CASSLAVGGRETQYF
v_call: TRBV11-1
cdr3_length: 15
j_call: TRBJ2-5

cdr3_aa: CASSYSVAGGGGEQFF
v_call: TRBV6-5
cdr3_length: 16
j_call: TRBJ2-1

cdr3_aa: CASSFRGENIQYF
v_call: TRBV12-3/TRBV12-4
cdr3_length: 13
j_call: TRBJ2-4

cdr3_aa: CASSRQGNLNQPQHF
v_call: TRBV6-5
cdr3_length: 15
j_call: TRBJ1-5

cdr3_aa: CAISQPSGSVDNEQFF
v_call: TRBV10-3
cdr3_length: 16
j_call: TRBJ2-1

cdr3_aa: CASSPGTSGRAAQYF
v_call: TRBV12-3/TRBV12-4
cdr3_length: 15
j_call: TRBJ2-3

cdr3_aa: CASTQHREAYEQYF
v_call: TRBV28
cdr3_length: 14
j_call: TRBJ2-7

cdr3_aa: CASSPPFLSGVETQYF
v_call: TRBV6-5
cdr3_length: 16
j_call: TRBJ2-5

cdr3_aa: CASSLTSEQFF
v_call: TRBV11-2
cdr3_length: 11
j_call: TRBJ2-1

cdr3_aa: CSAESANGYTF
v_call: TRBV20-1
cdr3_length: 11
j_call: TRBJ1-2

cdr3_aa: CASRPQDRGIAAFF
v_call: TRBV6-2/TRBV6-3
cdr3_length: 14
j_call: TRBJ1-1

cdr3_aa: CASSMGTSGRAYNEQFF
v_call: TRBV7-9
cdr3_length: 17
j_call: TRBJ2-1

cdr3_aa: CASSLTVAGPSTDTQYF
v_call: TRBV7-6
cdr3_length: 17
j_call: TRBJ2-3

cdr3_aa: CASISQENSNQPQHF
v_call: TRBV19
cdr3_length: 15
j_call: TRBJ1-5

cdr3_aa: CASSFGRDTQYF
v_call: TRBV27
cdr3_length: 12
j_call: TRBJ2-3

cdr3_aa: CASSLEGGAPYEQYF
v_call: TRBV11-2
cdr3_length: 15
j_call: TRBJ2-7

cdr3_aa: CASSRRAEDNEQFF
v_call: TRBV7-8
cdr3_length: 14
j_call: TRBJ2-1

cdr3_aa: CASSYMQTQEQYF
v_call: TRBV6-6
cdr3_length: 13
j_call: TRBJ2-7

cdr3_aa: CASSSGGIAVQETQYF
v_call: TRBV7-9
cdr3_length: 16
j_call: TRBJ2-5

cdr3_aa: CASIKLSGANTEAFF
v_call: TRBV7-2
cdr3_length: 15
j_call: TRBJ1-1

cdr3_aa: CASSLTSGRGRNEQYF
v_call: TRBV7-6
cdr3_length: 16
j_call: TRBJ2-7

cdr3_aa: CASSLDFFDEQFF
v_call: TRBV7-2
cdr3_length: 13
j_call: TRBJ2-1

cdr3_aa: CASSTSGRSQWFF
v_call: TRBV27
cdr3_length: 13
j_call: TRBJ2-1

cdr3_aa: CASSPAGGQPQHF
v_call: TRBV18
cdr3_length: 13
j_call: TRBJ1-5

cdr3_aa: CSVERDSRDQYF
v_call: TRBV29-1
cdr3_length: 12
j_call: TRBJ2-5

cdr3_aa: CASSYARLAGSYEQYF
v_call: TRBV6-6
cdr3_length: 16
j_call: TRBJ2-7

cdr3_aa: CASSIDRYMNTEAFF
v_call: TRBV19
cdr3_length: 15
j_call: TRBJ1-1

cdr3_aa: CASSLRAGKMNEQFF
v_call: TRBV5-1
cdr3_length: 15
j_call: TRBJ2-1

cdr3_aa: CASSLRTGYGYTF
v_call: TRBV25-1
cdr3_length: 13
j_call: TRBJ1-2

cdr3_aa: CASSKGQAVPIEAFF
v_call: TRBV5-1
cdr3_length: 15
j_call: TRBJ1-1

cdr3_aa: CASSLGRGEDEQFF
v_call: TRBV7-3
cdr3_length: 14
j_call: TRBJ2-1

cdr3_aa: CASSLERFSYGYTF
v_call: TRBV11-2
cdr3_length: 14
j_call: TRBJ1-2

cdr3_aa: CASSLVSHGYTF
v_call: TRBV12-3/TRBV12-4
cdr3_length: 12
j_call: TRBJ1-2

cdr3_aa: CASSVAGQGLSGANVLTF
v_call: TRBV9
cdr3_length: 18
j_call: TRBJ2-6

cdr3_aa: CASSPLGGGKDTQYF
v_call: TRBV12-3/TRBV12-4
cdr3_length: 15
j_call: TRBJ2-3

cdr3_aa: CASSLVAVPNQPQHF
v_call: TRBV7-2
cdr3_length: 15
j_call: TRBJ1-5

cdr3_aa: CATTREGETQYF
v_call: TRBV12-3/TRBV12-4
cdr3_length: 12
j_call: TRBJ2-5

cdr3_aa: CASSYSGQFYEQYF
v_call: TRBV6-5
cdr3_length: 14
j_call: TRBJ2-7